The 18 T cell receptor beta chains given below trace back to one sample, sequenced in a study of blood T cell repertoires in COVID-19. Profiling relied on immunoSEQ multiplex PCR, and the TCRdb table lists in-frame clones only, not all of them. Counted here are hundreds of thousands of clones, approximately 81% occurring once; the ten biggest clones make up just under 20%. The sample was peripheral blood. Every receptor here comes from a man aged 25 to 40 with active or convalescent COVID-19.

This rearrangement joins TRBV5-4 to TRBJ2-1; 15 bases map to TRBD2. V shed 4 bases and J 2 bases; nucleotides not matched to a gene: 13. The CDR3 has 20 residues. CDR1 and CDR2 from the germline V gene are SGHNT and YYREEE (reference sequence). DNA of the CDR3: TGTGCCAGCAGCCCGGGGACTAGCGGGAGGAAAGATAGGACCTACAATGAGCAGTTCTTC. It yields the protein CASSPGTSGRKDRTYNEQFF.

This clone has a single count. The chain has TRBV7-8 and TRBJ2-1, with TRBD2 as a possible D gene (5 bases). Looked up from germline, CDR1 is SGHVS and CDR2 is FQNEAQ. The length of the CDR3 is 13 residues. V lost 4 bases to trimming and J lost 9 bases, with 13 bases between them. Here the CDR3 DNA reads TGTGCCAGCAGCTCCCGGGATTGGGGTGAGCAGTTCTTC. This gives the protein CASSSRDWGEQFF. Using reference TRBV7-8 and TRBJ2-1 for the parts outside the CDR3, the full variable domain is GAGVSQSPRYKVAKRGQDVALRCDPISGHVSLFWYQQALGQGPEFLTYFQNEAQLDKSGLPSDRFFAERPEGSVSTLKIQRTQQEDSAVYLCASSSRDWGEQFFGPGTRLTVL.

This rearrangement joins TRBV7-9 to TRBJ1-3, with TRBD1 matching over 7 bases. Trimming took 5 bases from V and 0 from J; bases not matched to a gene: 13. The CDR3 is 18 amino acids. The germline V gene encodes CDR1 SEHNR and CDR2 FQNEAQ (reference sequence). CDR3 nucleotide sequence: TGTGCCAGCAGCCCCAGGGCCGGGACAGCCAACTCTGGAAACACCATATATTTT. Translating it yields CASSPRAGTANSGNTIYF.

The DNA for the CDR3 is TGCAGCGTTGAGGCCGCCTACAATGAGCAGTTCTTC. This gives the protein CSVEAAYNEQFF. V is TRBV29-1 and J is TRBJ2-1, with D uncertain. V was cut by 3 bases and J by 2 bases, with 5 bases left in between. This CDR3 has 12 amino acids. Germline V CDR1 and CDR2: SQVTM, ANQGSEA.

The chain recombines TRBV5-6 with TRBJ2-5, with TRBD1 matching over 7 bases. The CDR3 runs 14 residues. CDR1 is SGHDT and CDR2 is YYEEEE in the germline V gene. The trim removed 0 bases at V and 5 bases at J, leaving 4 bases unmatched. CDR3 protein: CASSLVGGGETQYF. DNA of the CDR3: TGTGCCAGCAGCTTGGTAGGGGGCGGGGAGACCCAGTACTTC. Full variable domain (missing parts from reference TRBV5-6 and TRBJ2-5): DAGVTQSPTHLIKTRGQQVTLRCSPKSGHDTVSWYQQALGQGPQFIFQYYEEEERQRGNFPDRFSGHQFPNYSSELNVNALLLGDSALYLCASSLVGGGETQYFGPGTRLLVL.

This sequence joins TRBV6-4 and TRBJ2-1; TRBD2 matches at 11 bases. V dropped 6 bases and J dropped 5; count of bases not matched to a gene: 6. There are 15 residues in the CDR3. Germline CDR1 and CDR2: MRHNA and SNTAGT. Here the CDR3 reads CASRLTSGINNEQFF. Here the CDR3 DNA reads TGTGCCAGCAGGCTGACTAGCGGGATTAACAATGAGCAGTTCTTC.

The rearrangement links TRBV19 to TRBJ1-4; perhaps TRBD1 as D (6 bases). This CDR3 is 13 amino acids long. Between the trimmed V and J ends, which lost 7 bases and 8 bases, there was a span of 14 bases. The germline V gene has CDR1 LNHDA and CDR2 SQIVND (reference sequence). CDR3 DNA sequence: TGTGCCAGTAAAGGGGGAGGGGCGGAAAAACTGTTTTTT. The encoded protein is CASKGGGAEKLFF.

This clone was observed a handful of times. The chain uses TRBV5-1 and TRBJ1-4; D may be TRBD1 (5 bases). The germline V gene encodes CDR1 SGHRS and CDR2 YFSETQ. The CDR3 loop spans 17 amino acids. V was trimmed by 0 bases and J by 3 bases, leaving 15 bases between them. The CDR3 loop reads CASSLGQRLGANEKLFF. CDR3 coding DNA: TGCGCCAGCAGCTTGGGACAGCGACTCGGCGCTAATGAAAAACTGTTTTTT.

The chain combines TRBV9 with TRBJ2-5, with D perhaps matching TRBD1 (7 bases). Per the germline V gene, CDR1 is SGDLS and CDR2 is YYNGEE. The CDR3 length is 16 residues. Between the trimmed V and J ends, which lost 4 bases and 5 bases, there was a span of 21 bases. CDR3 nucleotides: TGTGCCAGCAGCCTACAAGGGGGGACAGTCGGTGAGACCCAGTACTTC. It codes for CASSLQGGTVGETQYF.

The chain joins TRBV5-6 to TRBJ2-4; 11 bases match TRBD2. The CDR3 spans 14 residues. The V gene end was trimmed by 5 bases and the J gene end by 8 bases; junction bases not matched to a gene: 6. Germline assignment: CDR1 SGHDT and CDR2 YYEEEE. Here the CDR3 reads CASSRSGRGDIQYF. The DNA of the CDR3 is TGTGCCAGCAGTCGTAGCGGGAGGGGTGACATTCAGTACTTC.

This chain joins TRBV21-1 and TRBJ2-7; no check of the table's D call, TRBD2, against the DNA was made. TRBV21-1 is a pseudogene segment. The length of the CDR3 is 15 residues. CDR3 sequence: CASSKVEGLTYEQYF. As DNA, the CDR3 is TGTGCCAGCAGCAAAGTTGAGGGACTAACCTACGAGCAGTACTTC.

The rearrangement links TRBV15 to TRBJ2-7; 12 nucleotides line up with TRBD2. In germline, CDR1 is LNHNV, CDR2 YYDKDF (reference sequence). V was pared by 4 bases and J by 5 bases, with 3 bases of the junction left unmatched. The CDR3 runs 14 residues. Here the CDR3 DNA reads TGTGCCACCAGCATGGGACTAGCGGGCCACGAGCAGTACTTC. It yields the protein CATSMGLAGHEQYF.

The chain is built from TRBV27 and TRBJ1-1; possible D gene TRBD1, 5 bases. V was trimmed by 3 bases and J by 2 bases, leaving 10 bases between them. Germline V gene lookup returns CDR1 MNHEY and CDR2 SMNVEV (reference sequence). The CDR3 runs to 14 residues. CDR3 in amino acids: CASSFNQGNTEAFF. The CDR3 bases are TGTGCCAGCAGTTTTAACCAGGGCAACACTGAAGCTTTCTTT.

The V and J genes are TRBV7-8 and TRBJ2-1, with TRBD2 identical over 11 bases. The CDR3 contains 20 residues. Trimming took 5 bases from V and 8 from J; bases not matched to a gene: 23. Germline V gene lookup returns CDR1 SGHVS and CDR2 FQNEAQ. CDR3 sequence (DNA): TGTGCCAGCAGCCCCCCCGAGACTAGCGGGAAAAAGGTAGGGACTGATGAGCAGTTCTTC. Encoded protein: CASSPPETSGKKVGTDEQFF.

The chain is built from TRBV7-3 and TRBJ2-2; possible D gene TRBD1, 5 bases. The CDR3 consists of 13 residues. V lost 5 bases, J lost 4 bases, and 8 bases lay in between. Germline loops: CDR1 SGHTA, CDR2 FQGTGA. The CDR3 DNA follows: TGTGCCAGCAGCAAACAGGTCACCGGGGAGCTGTTTTTT. As protein: CASSKQVTGELFF.

V is TRBV28 and J is TRBJ2-2; 15 positions match TRBD2. The CDR3 is made up of 18 amino acids. Germline V lookup: CDR1 MDHEN, CDR2 SYDVKM. Trimming cost V 3 bases and J 5 bases; bases outside gene matches: 7. CDR3 DNA: TGTGCCAGCAGTTTTCAGAGGACTAGCGGGAGGGTGACCGGGGAGCTGTTTTTT. It is translated as CASSFQRTSGRVTGELFF.

The chain joins TRBV7-9 to TRBJ1-4, with a possible D match to TRBD1 (6 bases). This CDR3 has 15 residues. Germline CDR1 and CDR2: SEHNR and FQNEAQ (reference sequence). V lost 6 bases, J lost 5 bases, and 16 bases lay in between. The CDR3 protein is CASRRTGTRNEKLFF. As DNA, the CDR3 is TGTGCCAGCAGGCGAACCGGGACAAGGAATGAAAAACTGTTTTTT.

The genes are TRBV18 and TRBJ1-5, with 8 bases identical to TRBD1. The length of the CDR3 is 15 residues. Germline lookup yields CDR1 KGHSH and CDR2 LQKENI. The V segment lost 5 bases and the J segment 4 bases; nucleotides outside the gene matches: 7. For the CDR3, the DNA is TGTGCCAGCTCATCGTCGACAGGGGCGAATCAGCCCCAGCATTTT. Protein product: CASSSSTGANQPQHF.